The 12 T cell receptor beta chains below come from one sample, sequenced in a study of blood T cell repertoires in COVID-19 (dated by TCRdb to between 2020 and 2021). Receptor amplification or capture employed the immunoSEQ multiplex PCR assay. Entries here come from immuneACCESS through TCRdb and include only in-frame sequences with V and J called. Some clones fail to appear in such tables; in the studies checked, an unresolved V gene covers under half of the shortfall, and the cause of the remainder is unknown. Counted in this sample were around 40,000 clones; 70% to 90% of them appeared once. Jointly, the top ten make up approximately 14% of the sample. The sequenced sample consisted of peripheral blood. All receptors derive from a human donor in a cohort sampled during active COVID-19.

This clone showed up just once. The chain has TRBV2 and TRBJ2-1, with TRBD2 as a possible D gene (5 bases). Germline CDR1 reads SNHLY; CDR2 reads FYNNEI. The CDR3 length is 13 residues. The germline V and J ends were trimmed by 4 bases and 4 bases, with 8 bases remaining between them. CDR3 amino acids: CASSVRGYNEQFF. The CDR3 DNA reads TGTGCCAGCAGTGTTCGGGGTTACAATGAGCAGTTCTTC.

To note about this clone: At one end the junction does not follow the germline gene, possibly because of a read error. J is TRBJ1-2 and V is TRBV19; D not resolved. CDR1 is LNHDA, CDR2 SQIVND, per germline (reference sequence). This CDR3 region has 9 residues. The CDR3 DNA follows: TGTGCCAGTAGTATTGTGGAGGGCTTC. Amino acids: CASSIVEGF. Together with reference TRBV19 and TRBJ1-2, the CDR3 gives the full variable domain: DGGITQSPKYLFRKEGQNVTLSCEQNLNHDAMYWYRQDPGQGLRLIYYSQIVNDFQKGDIAEGYSVSREKKESFPLTVTSAQKNPTAFYLCASSIVEGFGSGTRLTVV.

J is TRBJ2-2 and V is TRBV4-2; 8 nucleotides line up with TRBD2. From germline, CDR1 is LGHNA and CDR2 YNFKEQ. This CDR3 contains 18 residues. V was clipped by 4 bases and J by 4 bases; unmatched bases: 14. CDR3 nucleotides: TGTGCCAGCAGCCGTGCCCCCCGGCAGCGGGGGTTCACCGGGGAGCTGTTTTTT. It translates to CASSRAPRQRGFTGELFF.

This clone appeared a single time. The rearrangement uses TRBV5-1 and TRBJ1-1; tentative D call: TRBD1 (5 bases). Germline lookup yields CDR1 SGHRS and CDR2 YFSETQ. V was shortened by 4 bases and J by 4 bases, with 11 bases between the two germline ends. This CDR3 region has 13 residues. The CDR3 is CASSVRGSTEAFF. The CDR3 nucleotides are TGCGCCAGCAGCGTAAGGGGCTCCACTGAAGCTTTCTTT.

The chain carries TRBV5-1 and TRBJ2-1; weak D call: TRBD1 (6 bases). Between the trimmed V and J ends, which lost 0 bases and 6 bases, there was a span of 19 bases. Germline-derived CDR1 and CDR2 are SGHRS and YFSETQ. CDR3 length: 17 residues. The CDR3 nucleotides read TGCGCCAGCAGCTTGGTTCCCAGGGGAACTAATACCAATGAGCAGTTCTTC. This codes for CASSLVPRGTNTNEQFF.

This rearrangement joins TRBV29-1 to TRBJ2-3, with D hard to call. In germline, CDR1 is SQVTM, CDR2 ANQGSEA. V lost 4 bases and J 2 bases, leaving 4 bases between the germline ends. The CDR3 extends over 11 amino acids. CDR3 nucleotides: TGCAGCGTTGCCCTCACAGATACGCAGTATTTT. Its translation: CSVALTDTQYF.

The J gene is TRBJ1-5, the V gene TRBV19; 7 bases align to TRBD1. From germline, CDR1 is LNHDA and CDR2 SQIVND (reference sequence). With V trimmed by 4 bases and J by 5 bases, 11 bases remained unmatched. This CDR3 region has 16 residues. The CDR3 DNA reads as TGTGCCAGTAGTACAAGCCGGGGACAGCAACATCAGCCCCAGCATTTT. Its translation: CASSTSRGQQHQPQHF.

This sequence joins TRBV3-1 (or the pseudogene TRBV3-2) and TRBJ2-5; 14 positions match TRBD2. Germline assignment: CDR1 LGHDT and CDR2 YNNKEL (reference sequence). V lost 1 base, J lost 4 bases, and 2 bases stayed unmatched. The CDR3 has 16 amino acids. The DNA of the CDR3 is TGTGCCAGCAGCCAAGCCGGACTAGCGGGGGGAGAGACCCAGTACTTC. Its translation: CASSQAGLAGGETQYF.

This sequence joins TRBV10-3 and TRBJ1-3, with TRBD1 as a possible D gene (6 bases). Trimming took off 2 bases at V and 3 bases at J, with 8 bases between the two ends. CDR1 is ENHRY, CDR2 SYGVKD, per germline. The length of the CDR3 is 14 residues. CDR3 sequence (DNA): TGTGCCATCAGTGAGATAGGGGGTGGAAACACCATATATTTT. Amino acid sequence: CAISEIGGGNTIYF.

The chain couples TRBV7-3 to TRBJ2-3; possible D gene TRBD2, 6 bases. V dropped 6 bases and J dropped 9 bases, with 19 bases sitting between them. This CDR3 has 14 amino acids. Looked up from germline, CDR1 is SGHTA and CDR2 is FQGTGA. This CDR3 is CASSVPGLYSTQYF. DNA for the CDR3: TGTGCCAGCAGTGTCCCGGGACTCTATTCCACGCAGTATTTT.

The V gene is TRBV7-9, the J gene TRBJ1-3, with 9 bases aligning to TRBD1. Germline-derived CDR1 and CDR2 are SEHNR and FQNEAQ (reference sequence). The J segment lost 1 base and the V segment lost 11 bases, leaving 6 bases of the junction unmatched. CDR3 length: 14 amino acids. The CDR3 sequence: CAYRTGASGNTIYF. The CDR3 region has the DNA TGTGCCTATAGGACAGGGGCTTCTGGAAACACCATATATTTT. The full variable domain, with the rest looked up from reference TRBV7-9 and TRBJ1-3, is DTGVSQNPRHKITKRGQNVTFRCDPISEHNRLYWYRQTLGQGPEFLTYFQNEAQLEKSRLLSDRFSAERPKGSFSTLEIQRTEQGDSAMYLCAYRTGASGNTIYFGEGSWLTVV.

The V and J genes are TRBV21-1 and TRBJ1-4; the table names TRBD1, a call not compared with the DNA. TRBV21-1 is reported as a pseudogene. The CDR3 has 15 residues. This CDR3 reads CASSKVGTVGEKLFF. The CDR3 DNA reads as TGTGCCAGCAGCAAAGTGGGGACAGTCGGTGAAAAACTGTTTTTT.